This section outlines one TCR beta chain sequence together with its context. Its antigen is undetermined. A read error may explain this, as a much larger clone is one base away. The study defined stable Graves' hyperthyroidism as no ophthalmopathy progression within 18 months. The data were obtained in a study of T cells in Graves' hyperthyroidism and ophthalmopathy. Study-level findings and limits: Researchers report that a 13 V-J model separated ophthalmopathy from stable hyperthyroidism. Expanded thyroid clonotypes (above 0.001) were mostly also found in blood.

CDR3 length equals 13 residues. Germline CDR1 is ENHRY and CDR2 is SYGVKD. V shed 6 bases and J shed 0 bases, with 9 bases lying between them. The CDR3 regions of TCR beta were amplified from RNA transcripts. RT-PCR in the first round (using the HTBI primer set) targeted the TCR CDR3. Via MiXCR, TCRdb re-called the multiplex PCR reads, giving one row per CDR3 protein. The sample lists about 540,000 distinct CDR3 sequences, approximately 44% occurring once. Specimen: peripheral blood or thyroid tissue (not recorded which). The receptor's source is a woman younger than 35 with Graves' hyperthyroidism. The gene calls are TRBV10-3 and TRBJ2-7; D uncertain. CDR3 DNA sequence: TGTGCCATCAGAAAGACTGGCTCCTACGAGCAGTACTTC. Its translation is CAIRKTGSYEQYF.